The 2 T cell receptor beta chains listed next were all sequenced from one sample in a study of blood T cell repertoires in COVID-19 (TCRdb year 2020). Library preparation used the immunoSEQ multiplex PCR assay. TCRdb carries this immuneACCESS record with in-frame sequences only. Its versions omit some clonotypes, under half of them owing to an unresolved V gene in the studies checked, with the rest unexplained. Here the sample has 100,000 to 150,000 clones; about 85% occur a single time. The ten largest account for 3.2% of the sample. Sequencing was done on a sample of peripheral blood. The source is a woman of 80 years or more with COVID-19, enrolled during active disease.

This rearrangement joins TRBV15 to TRBJ1-2; D is ambiguous. Germline lookup yields CDR1 LNHNV and CDR2 YYDKDF (reference sequence). CDR3 length: 14 amino acids. Trimming took 5 bases from V and 0 from J, leaving 10 bases between them. CDR3 sequence: CATSLPSPNYGYTF. CDR3 bases: TGTGCCACCAGCTTGCCCAGTCCTAACTATGGCTACACCTTC.

The J gene is TRBJ1-5, the V gene TRBV2; possible D gene TRBD1, 5 bases. The CDR3 spans 15 residues. Trimming removed 7 bases from V and 2 bases from J, with 15 bases in between. Germline CDR1 reads SNHLY; CDR2 reads FYNNEI. The chain's CDR3 is CASTMGLGGNQPQHF. CDR3 nucleotides: TGTGCCAGCACTATGGGACTTGGGGGCAATCAGCCCCAGCATTTT.